The clone carrying this TCR beta chain was recorded only once. This entry is derived from a study of PD-1 blockade in classical Hodgkin lymphoma. Time point given: cycle 4 day 1 (C4D1), after about 6 weeks of nivolumab. Brentuximab vedotin exposure varied, and every patient relapsed after autologous stem cell transplantation. Method: immunoSEQ multiplex PCR; TCRdb's copy keeps in-frame clones and lacks some. The data contain roughly 21,000 clones, 85% of them singletons. This receptor was obtained from a human donor with classical Hodgkin lymphoma. Here the sequenced sample was peripheral blood mononuclear cells (PBMCs), taken before the fourth cycle of nivolumab.

CDR3 bases: TGTGCCAGCAGTTCCCGGGACAGCAATCAGCCCCAGCATTTT. This sequence encodes CASSSRDSNQPQHF. The chain combines TRBV6-5 with TRBJ1-5; tentative D call: TRBD1 (5 bases). The CDR3 length is 14 residues. V lost 4 bases and J 1 base, leaving 8 bases between the germline ends. Germline V gene lookup returns CDR1 MNHEY and CDR2 SVGAGI.